Below, 10 T cell receptor beta chains from the same sample are listed, as sequenced in a study of cytomegalovirus exposure and HLA in healthy donors. Primers: 60 Vbeta forward and 13 Jbeta reverse. Sequenced by immunoSEQ multiplex PCR; TCRdb stores in-frame clones only, minus some. Among 75,000 to 100,000 clones listed, about 70% were seen once. Sequencing used PBMCs. The receptor source for this set is a female donor in good health and CMV-seropositive.

The gene calls are TRBV28 and TRBJ1-1; D gene unclear. Germline V lookup: CDR1 MDHEN, CDR2 SYDVKM. CDR3 length equals 14 residues. V lost 5 bases and J 1 base, leaving 11 bases between the germline ends. This CDR3 reads CASSPRLGNTEAFF. The CDR3, as DNA: TGTGCCAGCAGTCCCAGGCTGGGGAACACTGAAGCTTTCTTT.

This clone was counted a few times. The chain joins TRBV6-5 to TRBJ1-3; D is uncertain. V was pared by 5 bases and J by 0 bases, with 8 bases between. Germline-derived CDR1 and CDR2 are MNHEY and SVGAGI. The CDR3 spans 14 residues. CDR3 loop: CASSLDGSGNTIYF. CDR3 nucleotides: TGTGCCAGCAGTCTAGACGGCTCTGGAAACACCATATATTTT.

V is TRBV7-9 and J is TRBJ2-2; perhaps TRBD1 as D (5 bases). CDR1 is SEHNR and CDR2 is FQNEAQ in the germline V gene (reference sequence). The CDR3 is 17 amino acids. V was trimmed by 5 bases and J by 3 bases, leaving 19 bases between them. CDR3 loop: CASSQGPTALDTGELFF. As DNA, the CDR3 is TGTGCCAGCAGCCAGGGCCCGACAGCGTTGGACACCGGGGAGCTGTTTTTT.

V gene TRBV19 combines with J gene TRBJ2-3; TRBD2 might be the D (8 bases). CDR3 size: 20 residues. Trimming took off 1 base at V and 3 bases at J, with 26 bases between the two ends. Germline V gives CDR1 LNHDA, CDR2 SQIVND (reference sequence). This chain's CDR3 is CASSIGTGGPGTSTTDTQYF. DNA for the CDR3: TGTGCCAGTAGTATAGGGACAGGAGGGCCCGGGACTAGTACAACAGATACGCAGTATTTT.

This chain uses TRBV5-4 with TRBJ2-1, with 10 positions matching TRBD1. The CDR3 is 17 amino acids. Germline CDR1 reads SGHNT; CDR2 reads YYREEE (reference sequence). V gave up 5 bases and J gave up 0 bases; unmatched junction bases: 8. CDR3 loop: CASSSRTGGISYNEQFF. CDR3 bases: TGTGCCAGCAGTTCCAGGACAGGGGGAATCTCCTACAATGAGCAGTTCTTC.

The chain links TRBV10-3 to TRBJ2-5; D is unresolved. The tail of the sequence fits TRBJ2-7 better, so the J call may be wrong. The CDR3 has 12 amino acids. The germline CDR1 and CDR2 sequences are ENHRY and SYGVKD. The CDR3 protein is CAATTVLYEQYF. CDR3 DNA sequence: TGTGCCGCCACCACGGTCCTCTACGAGCAGTACTTC.

The chain employs TRBV6-5 and TRBJ2-7; a possible D gene is TRBD2 (5 bases). Germline V gene sequence: CDR1 MNHEY, CDR2 SVGAGI. This CDR3 contains 15 residues. Trimming removed 0 bases from V and 0 bases from J, with 9 bases in between. The CDR3 DNA is TGTGCCAGCAGTTACTCGACCGCGGGCTCCTACGAGCAGTACTTC. Its translation: CASSYSTAGSYEQYF.

The rearrangement joins TRBV6-6 to TRBJ1-1; 9 nucleotides align to TRBD1. The CDR3 totals 15 residues. The germline V gene encodes CDR1 MNHNY and CDR2 SVGAGI (reference sequence). J lost 2 bases, V lost 6 bases, and 7 bases had no gene match. The CDR3 is CASRYPGQGNTEAFF. CDR3 DNA: TGTGCCAGCAGGTACCCGGGACAGGGTAACACTGAAGCTTTCTTT.

The chain combines TRBV2 with TRBJ1-4; D may be TRBD1 (6 bases). CDR1 is SNHLY, CDR2 FYNNEI, per germline. This CDR3 is 15 amino acids long. V was shortened by 5 bases and J by 6 bases, with 16 bases between the two germline ends. CDR3 nucleotide sequence: TGTGCCAGCAGTCCAATACGGGGGGCTGATGAAAAACTGTTTTTT. It codes for CASSPIRGADEKLFF.

Remarks on this clone: Other DNA sequences in this specimen translate into the identical CDR3. This rearrangement joins TRBV15 to TRBJ2-7; 7 positions match TRBD2. Germline V gene sequence: CDR1 LNHNV, CDR2 YYDKDF (reference sequence). Trimming took 0 bases from V and 6 from J; bases not matched to a gene: 8. The CDR3 is 15 amino acids. DNA for the CDR3: TGTGCCACCAGCAGAGACCTGGCGGGGGAGGGCGAGCAGTACTTC. Translation: CATSRDLAGEGEQYF.